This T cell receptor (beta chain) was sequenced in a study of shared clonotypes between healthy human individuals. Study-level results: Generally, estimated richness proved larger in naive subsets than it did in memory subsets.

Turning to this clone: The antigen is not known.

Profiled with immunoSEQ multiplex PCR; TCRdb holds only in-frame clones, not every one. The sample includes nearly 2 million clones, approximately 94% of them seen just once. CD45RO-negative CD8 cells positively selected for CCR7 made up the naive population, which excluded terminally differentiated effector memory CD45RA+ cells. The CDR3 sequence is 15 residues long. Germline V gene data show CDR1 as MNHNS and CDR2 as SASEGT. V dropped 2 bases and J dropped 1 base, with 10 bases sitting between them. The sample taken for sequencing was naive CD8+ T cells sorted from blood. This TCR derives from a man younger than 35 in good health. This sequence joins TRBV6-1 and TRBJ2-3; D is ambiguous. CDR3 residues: CASSESFFGTDTQYF. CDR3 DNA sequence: TGTGCCAGCAGTGAATCTTTTTTCGGCACAGATACGCAGTATTTT.